The 8 T cell receptor beta chains presented below share a single source sample, sequenced in a study of T cells in Graves' hyperthyroidism and ophthalmopathy. Amplification yielded TCR beta CDR3 regions, with RNA transcripts as the source. The HTBI primer set was used in a first-round RT-PCR of the TCR CDR3. Using its own MiXCR run on the multiplex PCR reads, TCRdb lists one record per CDR3 protein. Of about 380,000 distinct CDR3 sequences in the sample, about 14% are singletons; the top ten hold roughly a fifth. Input material: blood. These TCRs come from a woman in her twenties or thirties with Graves' ophthalmopathy.

V and J are TRBV10-1 and TRBJ2-3; D is possibly TRBD2 (5 bases). The germline V gene has CDR1 WNHNN and CDR2 SYGVQD (reference sequence). This CDR3 comprises 12 residues. Deletions cut 2 bases from V and 11 bases from J, with 11 bases between. The CDR3 nucleotides are TGCGCCAGCAGTGAGCCCCGGGGTCTGCAGTATTTT. Translation gives CASSEPRGLQYF.

For the CDR3, the DNA is TGTGCCAGCAGCCCTAGGGGGGGGGGGCTGCAAGATACGCAGTATTTT. It is translated as CASSPRGGGLQDTQYF. This chain uses TRBV27 with TRBJ2-3; a weak D match, TRBD2 (7 bases). The V end lost 6 bases, the J end lost 5 bases, and 21 bases lay between the germline ends. The CDR3 totals 16 residues. Germline CDR1 reads MNHEY; CDR2 reads SMNVEV (reference sequence).

Ten or more counts support this clonotype. The rearrangement links TRBV6-1 to TRBJ2-7, with D uncertain. CDR3 length equals 14 residues. V was shortened by 3 bases and J by 2 bases, with 11 bases between the two germline ends. CDR1 MNHNS and CDR2 SASEGT come from the germline V gene. CDR3 in amino acids: CASSDRGGPYEQYF. CDR3 sequence (DNA): TGTGCCAGCAGTGATCGTGGCGGACCCTACGAGCAGTACTTC.

This clonotype has more than one count but fewer than ten. V usage is TRBV20-1 and J usage is TRBJ2-5; TRBD2 might be the D (6 bases). There are 12 residues in the CDR3. In germline, CDR1 is DFQATT, CDR2 SNEGSKA (reference sequence). Trimming shortened V by 8 bases and J by 5 bases, and 15 bases separated the two germline ends. The CDR3 DNA reads TGCAGTCCCCCGGGGGACGACGAGACCCAGTACTTC. Translation: CSPPGDDETQYF.

The table lists this clonotype with many counts. J is TRBJ2-1 and V is TRBV5-1; no clear D. This CDR3 has 11 residues. V lost 5 bases and J lost 7, with 7 bases in between. Germline V lookup: CDR1 SGHRS, CDR2 YFSETQ. DNA for the CDR3: TGCGCCAGCAGAGAGATGAATGAGCAGTTCTTC. Translated: CASREMNEQFF.

This clonotype was seen at least ten times. CDR3 sequence (DNA): TGTGCCAGCAGGATAGGAGTTACCCAAGAGACCCAGTACTTC. It translates to CASRIGVTQETQYF. This chain joins TRBV6-1 and TRBJ2-5; D remains ambiguous. CDR1 MNHNS and CDR2 SASEGT come from the germline V gene. The CDR3 is made up of 14 amino acids. V lost 6 bases and J lost 1, with 12 bases in between.

This clonotype showed up many times. The chain has TRBV2 and TRBJ2-7; D gene uncertain. This CDR3 has 11 amino acids. Germline loops: CDR1 SNHLY, CDR2 FYNNEI. V was clipped by 6 bases and J by 6 bases, with 9 bases between them. In DNA form, the CDR3 reads TGTGCCAGCAGCGCACCGAGCGAGCAGTACTTC. This gives the protein CASSAPSEQYF. Supplemented by reference TRBV2 and TRBJ2-7, the full variable domain reads EPEVTQTPSHQVTQMGQEVILRCVPISNHLYFYWYRQILGQKVEFLVSFYNNEISEKSEIFDDQFSVERPDGSNFTLKIRSTKLEDSAMYFCASSAPSEQYFGPGTRLTVT.

The chain joins TRBV7-9 to TRBJ2-2; either TRBD1 or TRBD2 may fit D (5 bases each). This CDR3 is 15 amino acids long. Per the germline V gene, CDR1 is SEHNR and CDR2 is FQNEAQ (reference sequence). With 3 bases removed from V and 3 bases from J, the gap between germline ends came to 11 bases. CDR3 DNA sequence: TGTGCCAGCAGCTTCAAACAGGAGGACACCGGGGAGCTGTTTTTT. Residues: CASSFKQEDTGELFF.